The T cell receptor (beta chain) described here comes from a study of blood T cell repertoires in COVID-19. Study summary: The origin of the acute and convalescent COVID-19 samples was the United States, Italy and Spain. In each case, the material was cDNA or gDNA derived from T cells, B-cell-depleted T cells, or PBMCs.

Germline V lookup: CDR1 SEHNR, CDR2 FQNEAQ (reference sequence). This CDR3 has 15 residues. Trimming took off 5 bases at V and 0 bases at J, with 10 bases between the two ends. Concerning this clone: The identical CDR3 is also encoded by other nucleotide sequences in the sample.

Original processing notes: Amplified reference gene primers provided the basis for estimating nucleated cell counts. Measured with immunoSEQ multiplex PCR; TCRdb has only the in-frame clones, and not every one. That table is the source of V, J and clone size, and D and trimming were worked out from the DNA. The sample lists hundreds of thousands of clones, about 87% occurring once. The receptor comes from a young woman with acute or convalescent COVID-19. V is TRBV7-9 and J is TRBJ1-4; tentatively, D is TRBD1 (5 bases). The specimen sequenced was peripheral blood. CDR3 region: CASSPRGATNEKLFF. The DNA of the CDR3 is TGTGCCAGCAGCCCCCGGGGGGCAACTAATGAAAAACTGTTTTTT.